A selection of T cell receptor beta chains follows, all from one sample in a study of blood T cell repertoires in COVID-19. Only in-frame clones appear in the TCRdb table, and some are missing; sequencing was by immunoSEQ multiplex PCR. The data hold 200,000 to 250,000 clones, with around 89% observed a single time. Sequenced input: PBMCs or T cells enriched from blood (not recorded which). These TCRs come from a man younger than 45 who had been exposed to COVID-19. Both conserved end residues are part of each CDR3. D genes are given only for firm matches. A row's size may be missing; if present it is once, few, many or a size class.

j_gene: TRBJ2-3
d_gene: .
v_gene: TRBV11-2
abundance: .
CDR3nt: TGTGCCAGCAGCCGACCCCAGGGTTTTGGCACAGATACGCAGTATTTT
CDR3aa: CASSRPQGFGTDTQYF

j_gene: TRBJ1-1
d_gene: TRBD1
v_gene: TRBV3-1/TRBV3-2
abundance: .
CDR3nt: TGTGCCAGCAGCCCCAACAGGGGGACTGAAGCTTTCTTT
CDR3aa: CASSPNRGTEAFF

j_gene: TRBJ2-3
d_gene: TRBD2
v_gene: TRBV10-3
abundance: .
CDR3nt: TGTGCCATCAGTAAAGTTGCGGGGGGGCCGTCAGATACGCAGTATTTT
CDR3aa: CAISKVAGGPSDTQYF

j_gene: TRBJ2-2
d_gene: .
v_gene: TRBV12-3/TRBV12-4
abundance: .
CDR3nt: TGTGCCAGCAGTTTTGGGCAGGCTGGGGAGCTGTTTTTT
CDR3aa: CASSFGQAGELFF

j_gene: TRBJ2-3
d_gene: TRBD2
v_gene: TRBV24-1
abundance: once
CDR3nt: TGTGCCACCAGTGACACAAGCGGGGGGGACACAGATACGCAGTATTTT
CDR3aa: CATSDTSGGDTDTQYF

j_gene: TRBJ2-2
d_gene: TRBD1
v_gene: TRBV11-3
abundance: .
CDR3nt: TGTGCCAGCAGCTTTAGGGGGCGCGACACCGGGGAGCTGTTTTTT
CDR3aa: CASSFRGRDTGELFF

j_gene: TRBJ1-4
d_gene: .
v_gene: TRBV12-3/TRBV12-4
abundance: .
CDR3nt: TGTGCCAGCAGTTTATTCAGCGATGAAAAACTGTTTTTT
CDR3aa: CASSLFSDEKLFF

j_gene: TRBJ2-7
d_gene: .
v_gene: TRBV4-1
abundance: .
CDR3nt: TGCGCCAGCATAAAGTCCCAAAAACAGGGTATCCACGAGCAGTACTTC
CDR3aa: CASIKSQKQGIHEQYF

j_gene: TRBJ1-2
d_gene: .
v_gene: TRBV5-1
abundance: .
CDR3nt: TGCGCCAGCAGCTTGGAACGGGTCGGCTATGGCTACACCTTC
CDR3aa: CASSLERVGYGYTF

j_gene: TRBJ1-2
d_gene: TRBD1
v_gene: TRBV27
abundance: .
CDR3nt: TGTGCCAGCAGTCCCAACAGGGGCTATGGCTACACCTTC
CDR3aa: CASSPNRGYGYTF

j_gene: TRBJ1-3
d_gene: .
v_gene: TRBV5-1
abundance: .
CDR3nt: TGCGCCAGCAGCTTTGGGGGAGGTGGAAACACCATATATTTT
CDR3aa: CASSFGGGGNTIYF

j_gene: TRBJ1-3
d_gene: .
v_gene: TRBV21-1
abundance: few
CDR3nt: TGTGCCAGCAGCGGACAGGGGGCGGAAGGTAACACCATATATTTT
CDR3aa: CASSGQGAEGNTIYF

j_gene: TRBJ2-5
d_gene: TRBD1
v_gene: TRBV5-1
abundance: .
CDR3nt: TGCGCCAGCAGCTTGGGTGGACAGGGGGAAGTAGAGACCCAGTACTTC
CDR3aa: CASSLGGQGEVETQYF

j_gene: TRBJ1-4
d_gene: .
v_gene: TRBV4-1
abundance: .
CDR3nt: TGCGCCAGCAGCCAAGCCCTGAGGGATCAACTGTTTTTT
CDR3aa: CASSQALRDQLFF

j_gene: TRBJ1-6
d_gene: TRBD1
v_gene: TRBV5-1
abundance: .
CDR3nt: TGCGCCAGCAGCTTCGGACAGGGTAATTCACCCCTCCACTTT
CDR3aa: CASSFGQGNSPLHF

j_gene: TRBJ2-7
d_gene: TRBD2
v_gene: TRBV7-9
abundance: .
CDR3nt: TGTGCCAGCACCTTTGGGACTAGTGCACCCGAGCAGTACTTC
CDR3aa: CASTFGTSAPEQYF

j_gene: TRBJ1-6
d_gene: .
v_gene: TRBV10-3
abundance: once
CDR3nt: TGTGCCATCAGTGGACAACAGGGAAACTCCTATAATTCACCCCTCCACTTT
CDR3aa: CAISGQQGNSYNSPLHF

j_gene: TRBJ1-2
d_gene: TRBD1
v_gene: TRBV7-8
abundance: .
CDR3nt: TGTGCCAGCAGCTTAGTCGACAGGGGTGCGGATGGCTACACCTTC
CDR3aa: CASSLVDRGADGYTF

j_gene: TRBJ1-2
d_gene: .
v_gene: TRBV5-1
abundance: .
CDR3nt: TGCGCCAGCAGCTTGGAGCCCTCCGGAGACGACGGCTACACCTTC
CDR3aa: CASSLEPSGDDGYTF

j_gene: TRBJ2-7
d_gene: .
v_gene: TRBV30
abundance: once
CDR3nt: TGTGCCTGGAGTACCGGGACTTACTACGAGCAGTACTTC
CDR3aa: CAWSTGTYYEQYF

j_gene: TRBJ2-7
d_gene: .
v_gene: TRBV30
abundance: once
CDR3nt: TGTGCCTACAGGGCCAACTACGAGCAGTACTTC
CDR3aa: CAYRANYEQYF

j_gene: TRBJ2-1
d_gene: .
v_gene: TRBV7-6
abundance: .
CDR3nt: TGTGCCAGCAGCTTGTTAGATAGTCAAGCGGGTTTCAATGAGCAGTTCTTC
CDR3aa: CASSLLDSQAGFNEQFF

j_gene: TRBJ2-7
d_gene: .
v_gene: TRBV9
abundance: .
CDR3nt: TGTGCCAGCAGCGTAGGTCAGGGGTCCGACTACGAGCAGTACTTC
CDR3aa: CASSVGQGSDYEQYF

j_gene: TRBJ1-1
d_gene: .
v_gene: TRBV19
abundance: once
CDR3nt: TGTGCCAGTAGCATAGAAGGGAGGATTGAAGCTTTCTTT
CDR3aa: CASSIEGRIEAFF

j_gene: TRBJ2-3
d_gene: .
v_gene: TRBV18
abundance: .
CDR3nt: TGTGCCAGCTCACCAAGATCAAGCATCGTCGGCACAGATACGCAGTATTTT
CDR3aa: CASSPRSSIVGTDTQYF

j_gene: TRBJ2-1
d_gene: .
v_gene: TRBV20-1
abundance: .
CDR3nt: TGCAGTGCTAGTGATGGTGGCAGTGAGCAGTTCTTC
CDR3aa: CSASDGGSEQFF

j_gene: TRBJ2-7
d_gene: .
v_gene: TRBV5-6
abundance: .
CDR3nt: TGTGCCAGCAGCTTGAATTGGGGGCCCTACGAGCAGTACTTC
CDR3aa: CASSLNWGPYEQYF

j_gene: TRBJ2-7
d_gene: .
v_gene: TRBV7-9
abundance: .
CDR3nt: TGTGCCAGCAGCTTAGGGCAGATAGGAGCCCACGAGCAGTACTTC
CDR3aa: CASSLGQIGAHEQYF

j_gene: TRBJ2-5
d_gene: .
v_gene: TRBV2
abundance: .
CDR3nt: TGTGCCATACGGTCCGGCAGGGACCAAGAGACCCAGTACTTC
CDR3aa: CAIRSGRDQETQYF

j_gene: TRBJ1-5
d_gene: .
v_gene: TRBV6-5
abundance: .
CDR3nt: TGTGCCAGCAGTTACGAGGGAGGAGGCAATCAGCCCCAGCATTTT
CDR3aa: CASSYEGGGNQPQHF

j_gene: TRBJ2-3
d_gene: .
v_gene: TRBV5-1
abundance: .
CDR3nt: TGCGCCAGCAGCTCGGGTAGCACAGATACGCAGTATTTT
CDR3aa: CASSSGSTDTQYF